Listed below are T cell receptor beta chains from one sample, sequenced in a study of T cell responses to AZD1222 COVID-19 vaccine. The method was immunoSEQ multiplex PCR; TCRdb's version includes in-frame clones alone and lacks a portion of them. The sample has 100,000 to 150,000 clones; 88% are singletons. The sequenced sample was peripheral blood, obtained on day 0 of AZD1222 vaccination. The receptors stem from an adult in good health. Both conserved end residues are part of each CDR3. Each record gives: V gene, clone size, D gene, J gene, CDR3 protein, CDR3 DNA. D genes are given only for firm matches. Size values are once, few and many counts, or a class for expanded clones, and some rows have none.

TRBV12-3/TRBV12-4	few	-	TRBJ2-2	CASRNRAGELFF	TGTGCCAGCAGAAACAGGGCCGGGGAGCTGTTTTTT
TRBV5-6	-	TRBD1	TRBJ1-1	CASSLWQGDTEAFF	TGTGCCAGCAGCTTGTGGCAGGGGGACACTGAAGCTTTCTTT
TRBV7-2	-	-	TRBJ1-4	CASSLAVRGGEKLFF	TGTGCCAGCAGCTTAGCCGTCAGGGGAGGGGAAAAACTGTTTTTT
TRBV19	-	TRBD1	TRBJ1-5	CASSIYTGTDSNQPQHF	TGTGCCAGTAGTATTTACACCGGGACAGATAGCAATCAGCCCCAGCATTTT
TRBV7-6	-	TRBD2	TRBJ2-3	CASSPRTLAGDTDTQYF	TGTGCCAGCAGCCCGAGGACACTAGCGGGAGACACAGATACGCAGTATTTT
TRBV19	-	TRBD2	TRBJ2-7	CASSPGLAAYEQYF	TGTGCCAGTAGTCCGGGACTAGCGGCCTACGAGCAGTACTTC
TRBV24-1	-	TRBD1	TRBJ2-7	CATSDPDRGLEQYF	TGTGCCACCAGTGATCCCGACAGGGGGCTCGAGCAGTACTTC
TRBV9	few	TRBD1	TRBJ1-1	CASSGDSKTEAFF	TGTGCCAGCAGCGGGGACAGTAAGACTGAAGCTTTCTTT
TRBV9	-	-	TRBJ2-7	CASSVGGTGTQYF	TGTGCCAGCAGCGTTGGGGGCACAGGGACGCAGTACTTC
TRBV27	-	-	TRBJ2-3	CASSFGIGTQYF	TGTGCCAGCAGTTTTGGAATCGGGACGCAGTATTTT
TRBV2	-	-	TRBJ1-1	CASNRQQNTEAFF	TGTGCCAGCAACAGACAGCAGAACACTGAAGCTTTCTTT
TRBV28	-	-	TRBJ2-4	CASRTGRILAKNIQYF	TGTGCCAGCAGAACCGGACGGATCCTAGCCAAAAACATTCAGTACTTC
TRBV3-1/TRBV3-2	-	-	TRBJ1-5	CASSQDSGFSNQPQHF	TGTGCCAGCAGCCAAGATTCCGGGTTTAGCAATCAGCCCCAGCATTTT
TRBV5-1	-	-	TRBJ2-5	CASSAGGGAQETQYF	TGCGCCAGCAGCGCTGGGGGGGGCGCCCAAGAGACCCAGTACTTC
TRBV6-2/TRBV6-3	-	-	TRBJ1-5	CASSPAGANTQPQHF	TGTGCCAGCAGCCCCGCAGGGGCAAATACTCAGCCCCAGCATTTT
TRBV19	-	-	TRBJ1-2	CASIHGGSDYGYTF	TGTGCCAGTATCCATGGGGGGTCGGACTATGGCTACACCTTC
TRBV9	-	-	TRBJ2-3	CASSVVGGGGDTQYF	TGTGCCAGCAGCGTAGTGGGCGGAGGAGGGGATACGCAGTATTTT
TRBV12-5	-	-	TRBJ2-1	CASGLSTAYNEQFF	TGTGCTAGTGGTTTGTCAACAGCCTACAATGAGCAGTTCTTC
TRBV28	-	TRBD2	TRBJ2-1	CASSLQAGAYNEQFF	TGTGCCAGCAGTTTACAAGCGGGAGCGTACAATGAGCAGTTCTTC
TRBV4-3	-	-	TRBJ1-2	CASSQGGAAYGYTF	TGCGCCAGCAGCCAAGGAGGGGCCGCATATGGCTACACCTTC
TRBV4-3	-	TRBD1	TRBJ1-1	CASSQTGGSEAFF	TGCGCCAGCAGCCAGACAGGGGGCTCTGAAGCTTTCTTT
TRBV7-8	-	TRBD1	TRBJ1-5	CASSSRRDRGNQPQHF	TGTGCCAGCAGCAGCCGCCGGGACAGGGGAAATCAGCCCCAGCATTTT
TRBV29-1	-	TRBD1	TRBJ1-2	CSVRHRGPDSGYTF	TGCAGCGTTAGACACAGGGGGCCCGATTCTGGCTACACCTTC
TRBV5-1	-	TRBD2	TRBJ2-3	CASSFGGAGTDTQYF	TGCGCCAGCAGCTTCGGGGGGGCAGGCACAGATACGCAGTATTTT
TRBV12-3/TRBV12-4	-	-	TRBJ1-1	CASSLGGGTEAFF	TGTGCCAGCAGTTTAGGGGGTGGAACTGAAGCTTTCTTT
TRBV6-1	-	-	TRBJ1-5	CASSGEVGVSNQPQHF	TGTGCCAGCAGTGGGGAGGTCGGGGTTAGCAATCAGCCCCAGCATTTT
TRBV7-3	once	-	TRBJ2-1	CASSLGQNNEQFF	TGTGCCAGCAGCTTAGGCCAGAACAATGAGCAGTTCTTC
TRBV4-3	few	-	TRBJ1-1	CASSPDERGVNTEAFF	TGCGCCAGCAGCCCCGACGAAAGGGGAGTAAACACTGAAGCTTTCTTT
TRBV27	-	-	TRBJ1-2	CASSLAGPNYGYTF	TGTGCCAGCAGTTTAGCAGGGCCGAACTATGGCTACACCTTC
TRBV4-1	-	-	TRBJ1-2	CASSQMDSFGYTF	TGCGCCAGCAGCCAAATGGACAGTTTTGGCTACACCTTC
TRBV18	few	-	TRBJ2-7	CASSPSDGTYEQYF	TGTGCCAGCTCACCATCGGACGGTACCTACGAGCAGTACTTC
TRBV7-9	-	-	TRBJ1-4	CASSVGTLEKLFF	TGTGCCAGCAGCGTTGGGACCCTGGAAAAACTGTTTTTT
TRBV24-1	-	-	TRBJ2-1	CATSEPGGIEQFF	TGTGCCACCAGTGAACCAGGGGGGATTGAGCAGTTCTTC
TRBV4-3	-	TRBD2	TRBJ2-2	CASSLSGGASGTGELFF	TGCGCCAGCAGCCTGAGCGGGGGGGCATCTGGAACCGGGGAGCTGTTTTTT
TRBV24-1	-	-	TRBJ1-5	CATSEPGSNQPQHF	TGTGCCACCAGTGAACCAGGTAGCAATCAGCCCCAGCATTTT
TRBV19	once	-	TRBJ2-1	CATRTTSSYNEQFF	TGTGCCACAAGGACAACGAGCTCCTACAATGAGCAGTTCTTC
TRBV5-1	-	TRBD1	TRBJ2-7	CASSTGQGPISYEQYF	TGCGCCAGCAGCACGGGACAGGGCCCCATTTCCTACGAGCAGTACTTC